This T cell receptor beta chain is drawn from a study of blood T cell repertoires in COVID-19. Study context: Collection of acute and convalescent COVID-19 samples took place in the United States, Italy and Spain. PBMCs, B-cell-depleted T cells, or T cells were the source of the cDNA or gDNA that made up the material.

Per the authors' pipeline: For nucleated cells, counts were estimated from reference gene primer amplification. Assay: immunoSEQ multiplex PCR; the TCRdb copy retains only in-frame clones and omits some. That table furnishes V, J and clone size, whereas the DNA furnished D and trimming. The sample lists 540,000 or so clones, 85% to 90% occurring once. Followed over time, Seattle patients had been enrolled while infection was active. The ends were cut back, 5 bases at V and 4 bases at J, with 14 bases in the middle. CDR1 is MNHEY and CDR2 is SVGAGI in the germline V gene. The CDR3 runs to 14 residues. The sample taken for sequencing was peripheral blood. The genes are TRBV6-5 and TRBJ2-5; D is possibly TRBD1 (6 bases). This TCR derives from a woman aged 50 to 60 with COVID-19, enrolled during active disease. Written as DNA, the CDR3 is TGTGCCAGCAGTCTTACCTTGGGGGCAGAGACCCAGTACTTC. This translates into CASSLTLGAETQYF.